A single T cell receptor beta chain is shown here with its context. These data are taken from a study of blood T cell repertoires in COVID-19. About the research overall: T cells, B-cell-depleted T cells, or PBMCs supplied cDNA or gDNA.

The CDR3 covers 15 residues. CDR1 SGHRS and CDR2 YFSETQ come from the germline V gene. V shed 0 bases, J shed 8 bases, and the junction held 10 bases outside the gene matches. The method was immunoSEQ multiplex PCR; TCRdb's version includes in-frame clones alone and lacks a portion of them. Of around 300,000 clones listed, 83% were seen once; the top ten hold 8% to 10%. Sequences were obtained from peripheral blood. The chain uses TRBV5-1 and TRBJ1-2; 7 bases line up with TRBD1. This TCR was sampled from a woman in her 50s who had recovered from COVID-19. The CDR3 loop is CASSLGQGRLQGYTF. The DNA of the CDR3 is TGCGCCAGCAGCTTGGGACAGGGACGACTTCAGGGCTACACCTTC.